This T cell receptor (beta chain) was identified in a study of CD8+ T cells in alopecia areata. About the study: Using the percentage of affected scalp area, treated patients' severity was scored. Study outcomes and limitations: Alopecia totalis/universalis scalp especially showed more expanded CD8+ clones than normal scalp.

Treatment specified: oral pan-JAK inhibitor, 5-10 mg twice daily. In regard to this clone: The antigen is unknown.

Investigators isolated RNA and reverse transcribed it into cDNA to act as the sequencing template. The protocol was immunoSEQ multiplex PCR, while the TCRdb copy is restricted to in-frame clones and leaves out a portion. The sample includes some 190,000 clones, roughly 66% seen only once; the top ten take 1%. Germline-derived CDR1 and CDR2 are GTSNPN and SVGIG (reference sequence). There are 14 residues in the CDR3. J was trimmed by 7 bases and V by 1 base; bases with no gene match: 4. Sequenced material: CD4+ T cells sorted from blood, taken at week 24, from a patient treated with tofacitinib. The sequence was collected from a human donor with alopecia areata. This sequence joins TRBV30 and TRBJ2-7; 13 bases map to TRBD2. Here the CDR3 reads CAWSDGTSGVEQYF. The CDR3 DNA reads TGTGCCTGGAGTGACGGGACTAGCGGGGTTGAGCAGTACTTC.